This TCR beta chain was observed in a study of Ad26.COV2.S vaccination and SARS-CoV-2 variants. Repertoires were generated with immunoSEQ multiplex PCR, while TCRdb's copy carries only in-frame clones and drops some. The table records 350,000 to 400,000 clones, about 88% of them present only once. Notes on this clone: A read error may account for a junction end that differs from germline.

Treatment specified: 15 to 20 received Ad26.COV2.S at low or high dose, single or two shots; several received placebo; per-sample allocation not given. Sampling happened 63 days after the first vaccine or placebo injection. Per the germline V gene, CDR1 is SSHAT and CDR2 is FNYEAQ (reference sequence). The CDR3 sequence is 15 residues long. J is TRBJ1-4 and V is TRBV7-7; D perhaps matches TRBD1 (6 bases). This receptor was taken from a person between 18 and 65 years old who received the Ad26.COV2.S COVID-19 vaccine or a placebo. Material: peripheral blood, obtained in a trial of Ad26.COV2.S vaccine versus placebo. In DNA, the CDR3 is TGTGCTAGCAGCTTAACTTGGGGGGCAGGAGAAAAACTGTTTTTT. Its protein is CASSLTWGAGEKLFF. The whole variable domain, remainder taken from reference TRBV7-7 and TRBJ1-4, is GAGVSQSPRYKVTKRGQDVTLRCDPISSHATLYWYQQALGQGPEFLTYFNYEAQPDKSGLPSDRFSAERPEGSISTLTIQRTEQRDSAMYRCASSLTWGAGEKLFFGSGTQLSVL.